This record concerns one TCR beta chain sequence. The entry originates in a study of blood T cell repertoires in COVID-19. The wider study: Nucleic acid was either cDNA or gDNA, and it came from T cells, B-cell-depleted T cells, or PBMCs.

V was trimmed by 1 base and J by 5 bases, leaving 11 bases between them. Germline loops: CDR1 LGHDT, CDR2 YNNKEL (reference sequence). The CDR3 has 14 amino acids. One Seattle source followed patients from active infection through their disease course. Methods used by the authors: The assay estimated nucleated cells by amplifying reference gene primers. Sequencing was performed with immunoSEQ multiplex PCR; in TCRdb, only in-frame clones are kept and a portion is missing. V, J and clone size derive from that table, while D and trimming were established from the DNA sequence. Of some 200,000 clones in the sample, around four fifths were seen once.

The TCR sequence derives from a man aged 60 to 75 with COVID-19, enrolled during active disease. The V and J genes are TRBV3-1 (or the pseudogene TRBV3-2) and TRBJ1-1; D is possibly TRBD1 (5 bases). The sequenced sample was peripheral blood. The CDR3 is CASSQVAGQTEAFF. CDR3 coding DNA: TGTGCCAGCAGCCAAGTGGCAGGGCAAACTGAAGCTTTCTTT.